A single sample is the source of the 25 T cell receptor beta chains below, sequenced in a study of human T cells and chemical hapten exposure. Unique molecular identifiers were affixed to discrete cDNA molecules within the library. Each CDR3 protein gets one entry after TCRdb re-called the reads with MiXCR. The sample has 2,500 to 4,000 distinct CDR3 sequences, over 45% seen once. From whole blood left unfractionated, total RNA was extracted. Material for sequencing was whole blood. These receptors all come from a human donor who had alopecia or was a healthy volunteer (not recorded which). Some clones in this sample may be carry-over from other donors' samples. This table probably holds off-target reads from a library built for another chain.

This clonotype was detected only a few times. The chain combines TRBV20-1 with TRBJ2-7; D gene unclear. Between the trimmed V and J ends, which lost 0 bases and 5 bases, there was a span of 2 bases. This CDR3 contains 10 residues. Germline V gene data show CDR1 as DFQATT and CDR2 as SNEGSKA (reference sequence). The CDR3: CSARDDEQYF. The CDR3 bases are TGCAGTGCTAGAGATGACGAGCAGTACTTC.

CDR3 sequence reads: CASSPTSSYNEQFF. Written as DNA, the CDR3 is TGTGCCAGCTCACCGACATCCTCCTACAATGAGCAGTTCTTC. The genes are TRBV18 and TRBJ2-1; D is undetermined. CDR1 is KGHSH, CDR2 LQKENI, per germline. Trimming took 3 bases from V and 0 from J, leaving 6 bases between them. The CDR3 totals 14 residues.

The V call is TRBV29-1, the J call TRBJ2-6; D not certain. CDR1 and CDR2 from the germline V gene are SQVTM and ANQGSEA. Trimming removed 7 bases from V and 2 bases from J, with 9 bases in between. The CDR3 has 13 amino acids. The CDR3 DNA reads as TGCAGCGCCAGGAGTCCTGGGGCCAACGTCCTGACTTTC. It codes for CSARSPGANVLTF.

The chain recombines TRBV6-1 with TRBJ2-7, with D perhaps given as TRBD1 or TRBD2 (5 bases each). The CDR3 is 14 residues long. Germline V gene lookup returns CDR1 MNHNS and CDR2 SASEGT. Between the trimmed V and J ends, which lost 0 bases and 4 bases, there was a span of 10 bases. The CDR3 is CASSEAGPPYEQYF. The CDR3 DNA follows: TGTGCCAGCAGTGAAGCGGGACCCCCTTACGAGCAGTACTTC.

The chain joins TRBV28 to TRBJ2-7; a weak D match, TRBD2 (6 bases). The CDR3 consists of 15 residues. The V gene's germline CDR1 is MDHEN and CDR2 SYDVKM. Between the trimmed V and J ends, which lost 7 bases and 2 bases, there was a span of 18 bases. CDR3 sequence: CASTLRRAVPYEQYF. The CDR3 DNA sequence: TGTGCCAGCACCCTCAGGAGGGCGGTACCCTACGAGCAGTACTTC. The full variable domain, its missing parts supplied by reference TRBV28 and TRBJ2-7, is DVKVTQSSRYLVKRTGEKVFLECVQDMDHENMFWYRQDPGLGLRLIYFSYDVKMKEKGDIPEGYSVSREKKERFSLILESASTNQTSMYLCASTLRRAVPYEQYFGPGTRLTVT.

This rearrangement joins TRBV29-1 to TRBJ2-5; D is unresolved. This CDR3 contains 11 residues. The germline CDR1 and CDR2 sequences are SQVTM and ANQGSEA. In nucleotides, the CDR3 is TGCACCGCACGGTTCCAAGAGACCCAGTACTTC. Protein: CTARFQETQYF. The whole variable domain, remainder taken from reference TRBV29-1 and TRBJ2-5, is SAVISQKPSRDICQRGTSLTIQCQVDSQVTMMFWYRQQPGQSLTLIATANQGSEATYESGFVIDKFPISRPNLTFSTLTVSNMSPEDSSIYLCTARFQETQYFGPGTRLLVL.

The CDR3 DNA is TGTGCCAGCAGTACCGCATGGGGAGAGGCCACCGGGGAGCTGTTTTTT. Translating it yields CASSTAWGEATGELFF. V usage is TRBV6-6 and J usage is TRBJ2-2; TRBD2 might be the D (5 bases). V gave up 5 bases and J gave up 4 bases, with 17 bases separating them. The V gene's germline CDR1 is MNHNY and CDR2 SVGAGI (reference sequence). This CDR3 is built from 16 residues.

This clonotype has more than one count but fewer than ten. V usage is TRBV9 and J usage is TRBJ2-7; 10 positions agree with TRBD2. J gave up 2 bases and V 4 bases, and 6 bases lay outside the gene matches. CDR1 and CDR2 (germline): SGDLS, YYNGEE. The CDR3 has 15 amino acids. The CDR3 reads CASSPRLAGAYEQYF. In nucleotides, the CDR3 is TGTGCCAGCAGCCCCCGGCTAGCGGGGGCCTACGAGCAGTACTTC.

J is TRBJ2-1 and V is TRBV7-3; D perhaps matches TRBD2 (6 bases). Germline CDR1 and CDR2: SGHTA and FQGTGA. The CDR3 contains 16 residues. V shed 5 bases and J shed 3 bases, with 17 bases lying between them. DNA for the CDR3: TGTGCCAGCAGCAAAGAGTCAGCGGGCCTCTACAATGAGCAGTTCTTC. As protein: CASSKESAGLYNEQFF.

CDR3 sequence (DNA): TGCAGCGTTGAACCACAGCAGAGCAGCACAGATACGCAGTATTTT. Its translation: CSVEPQQSSTDTQYF. V and J are TRBV29-1 and TRBJ2-3; D ambiguous. This CDR3 contains 15 residues. CDR1 is SQVTM, CDR2 ANQGSEA, per germline. Between the trimmed V and J ends, which lost 2 bases and 0 bases, there was a span of 12 bases.

The chain uses TRBV27 and TRBJ2-7, with 10 positions matching TRBD1. From germline, CDR1 is MNHEY and CDR2 SMNVEV (reference sequence). J was trimmed by 6 bases and V by 5 bases; bases with no gene match: 13. This CDR3 has 16 amino acids. The CDR3 sequence is CASSRQGAFDTCEQYF. CDR3 DNA: TGTGCCAGCAGTCGACAGGGGGCATTCGATACCTGCGAGCAGTACTTC.

This clonotype occurred a few times. The genes are TRBV30 and TRBJ1-6; D not resolved. Deletions cut 2 bases from V and 7 bases from J, with 9 bases between. CDR1 is GTSNPN and CDR2 is SVGIG in the germline V gene (reference sequence). The CDR3 is 13 residues long. The CDR3 bases are TGTGCCTGGAGTATGCAGATGAATTCACCCCTCCACTTT. It is translated as CAWSMQMNSPLHF.

This chain joins TRBV28 and TRBJ2-6, with D hard to call. The germline V gene encodes CDR1 MDHEN and CDR2 SYDVKM. The CDR3 is 15 amino acids. Trimming took 4 bases from V and 0 from J, leaving 7 bases between them. CDR3 DNA sequence: TGTGCCAGCAGTTCTGAACGCTCTGGGGCCAACGTCCTGACTTTC. This translates into CASSSERSGANVLTF.

The chain combines TRBV29-1 with TRBJ2-7, with no clear D. The germline CDR1 and CDR2 sequences are SQVTM and ANQGSEA. This CDR3 is built from 14 residues. V was shortened by 7 bases and J by 4 bases, with 20 bases between the two germline ends. The CDR3 DNA sequence: TGCAGCGCCCAGCCGGCAGGCCAGAGGTACGAGCAGTACTTC. Protein: CSAQPAGQRYEQYF.

This sequence joins TRBV3-1 and TRBJ2-7; possible D gene TRBD1, 6 bases. The CDR3 is 12 amino acids. V was pared by 6 bases and J by 5 bases, with 11 bases between. Germline values: CDR1 LGHDT, CDR2 YNNKEL (reference sequence). CDR3 sequence: CASSQGKHEQYF. Here the CDR3 DNA reads TGTGCCAGCAGTCAGGGGAAACACGAGCAGTACTTC.

The sample holds one count of this clonotype. The V gene is TRBV6-2 or TRBV6-3, the J gene TRBJ2-7; 10 bases are a match to TRBD1. Germline lookup yields CDR1 MNHEY and CDR2 SVGEGT. With 6 bases clipped from V and 4 bases from J, the junction kept 9 bases outside the gene matches. The CDR3 extends over 15 amino acids. The CDR3: CASSSRQGAGYEQYF. The DNA for the CDR3 is TGTGCCAGCAGCTCTCGACAGGGGGCGGGGTACGAGCAGTACTTC.

This chain uses TRBV5-1 with TRBJ2-3; D is unresolved. The germline V and J ends were trimmed by 0 bases and 2 bases, with 7 bases remaining between them. The CDR3 sequence is 14 residues long. Germline CDR1 reads SGHRS; CDR2 reads YFSETQ. CDR3 DNA sequence: TGCGCCAGCAGCTTGGGTCAGCTCACAGATACGCAGTATTTT. As protein: CASSLGQLTDTQYF.

This clonotype has only one observation. The chain uses TRBV5-1 and TRBJ2-7, with D maybe TRBD2 (6 bases). Germline CDR1 and CDR2: SGHRS and YFSETQ. CDR3 length: 17 amino acids. Between the trimmed V and J ends, which lost 4 bases and 4 bases, there was a span of 24 bases. This CDR3 is CASSPRPGVSTKYEQYF. The CDR3 DNA reads TGCGCCAGCAGCCCACGGCCGGGGGTCTCCACCAAGTACGAGCAGTACTTC.

This chain uses TRBV12-3 or TRBV12-4 with TRBJ2-1; D uncertain. Trimming left V 4 bases short and J 6 bases short, with 13 bases between. The length of the CDR3 is 14 residues. The DNA for the CDR3 is TGTGCCAGCAGTTCTCTTGGGCAGATCAATGAGCAGTTCTTC. This codes for CASSSLGQINEQFF.

The gene calls are TRBV27 and TRBJ2-7; perhaps TRBD1 as D (6 bases). V was pared by 1 base and J by 10 bases, with 14 bases between. The CDR3 has 13 amino acids. The V gene's germline CDR1 is MNHEY and CDR2 SMNVEV (reference sequence). The CDR3 is CASSLYQTGEQYF. CDR3 DNA: TGTGCCAGCAGTTTATACCAGACAGGAGAACAGTACTTC.

The chain carries TRBV5-1 and TRBJ2-5; TRBD2 aligns across 8 bases. From germline, CDR1 is SGHRS and CDR2 YFSETQ. The trim removed 2 bases at V and 1 base at J, leaving 7 bases unmatched. This CDR3 has 16 residues. For the CDR3, the DNA is TGCGCCAGCAGCTTTAGCGGGGATCCCAGCCAAGAGACCCAGTACTTC. Protein product: CASSFSGDPSQETQYF.

This clonotype was recorded a few times. This chain uses TRBV4-3 with TRBJ2-7, with TRBD1 matching 7 bases. Germline-derived CDR1 and CDR2 are LGHNA and YSLEER. J lost 1 base, V lost 3 bases, and 6 bases had no gene match. This CDR3 region has 15 residues. CDR3 protein: CASSQEQGWSYEQYF. As DNA, the CDR3 is TGCGCCAGCAGCCAGGAACAGGGGTGGTCCTACGAGCAGTACTTC.

The chain couples TRBV29-1 to TRBJ2-3; no firm D call. This CDR3 spans 13 amino acids. Trimming took 8 bases from V and 0 from J, leaving 12 bases between them. CDR1 and CDR2 (germline): SQVTM, ANQGSEA. The CDR3 here is CSSTPFSTDTQYF. The DNA for the CDR3 is TGCAGCTCTACCCCATTCAGCACAGATACGCAGTATTTT.

This clonotype was seen more than once but under ten times. The chain carries TRBV29-1 and TRBJ2-7, with TRBD2 matching 10 bases. The germline V gene has CDR1 SQVTM and CDR2 ANQGSEA. CDR3 length: 15 residues. Losses at the gene ends were 4 bases for V and 2 bases for J; bases not matched to a gene: 8. The chain's CDR3 is CSVVPTSGYTYEQYF. The CDR3 DNA reads as TGCAGCGTTGTCCCGACTAGCGGGTATACCTACGAGCAGTACTTC.

CDR3 sequence: CSAADPGVNIQYF. CDR3 nucleotide sequence: TGCAGCGCCGCGGACCCGGGCGTAAACATTCAGTACTTC. The chain combines TRBV29-1 with TRBJ2-4; D gene ambiguous. V was shortened by 7 bases and J by 6 bases, with 16 bases between the two germline ends. Germline V CDR1 and CDR2: SQVTM, ANQGSEA. There are 13 residues in the CDR3.